This T cell receptor (beta chain) was identified in a study of T-cell memory formation after mild COVID-19. The overall study: Among the donors, TCR clusters were largely specific to each donor. Study outcomes and limitations: Memory from before infection featured some responding clones, which suggests cross-reactive memory joined. Contracting CD4+ clones sat mainly in CM and EM; CD8+ in EMRA. Day 15 to 85 contracting clones showed balanced CD4/CD8; day 15 to 37 expanders favored CD4+.

Germline CDR1 and CDR2: MNHEY and SVGAGI. The CDR3 covers 14 residues. Trimming removed 7 bases from V and 7 bases from J, with 17 bases in between. To note about this clonotype: Its specificity is not known.

TCRdb re-analysed the 5' RACE reads in MiXCR, keeping a single row per CDR3 protein. The table lists 300,000 to 400,000 distinct CDR3 sequences, approximately 15% of them singletons. This rearrangement joins TRBV6-5 to TRBJ1-5, with D hard to call. The sequenced material came from PBMCs or a T cell subset sorted from them (not recorded which). This clonotype was sampled from a man younger than 35 who had mild COVID-19 (a few samples of this study predate the infection). Cell type and time point are not known. The CDR3 sequence is CASTLSVGGQPQHF. The CDR3 DNA follows: TGTGCCAGCACCCTGAGCGTCGGAGGGCAGCCCCAGCATTTT.